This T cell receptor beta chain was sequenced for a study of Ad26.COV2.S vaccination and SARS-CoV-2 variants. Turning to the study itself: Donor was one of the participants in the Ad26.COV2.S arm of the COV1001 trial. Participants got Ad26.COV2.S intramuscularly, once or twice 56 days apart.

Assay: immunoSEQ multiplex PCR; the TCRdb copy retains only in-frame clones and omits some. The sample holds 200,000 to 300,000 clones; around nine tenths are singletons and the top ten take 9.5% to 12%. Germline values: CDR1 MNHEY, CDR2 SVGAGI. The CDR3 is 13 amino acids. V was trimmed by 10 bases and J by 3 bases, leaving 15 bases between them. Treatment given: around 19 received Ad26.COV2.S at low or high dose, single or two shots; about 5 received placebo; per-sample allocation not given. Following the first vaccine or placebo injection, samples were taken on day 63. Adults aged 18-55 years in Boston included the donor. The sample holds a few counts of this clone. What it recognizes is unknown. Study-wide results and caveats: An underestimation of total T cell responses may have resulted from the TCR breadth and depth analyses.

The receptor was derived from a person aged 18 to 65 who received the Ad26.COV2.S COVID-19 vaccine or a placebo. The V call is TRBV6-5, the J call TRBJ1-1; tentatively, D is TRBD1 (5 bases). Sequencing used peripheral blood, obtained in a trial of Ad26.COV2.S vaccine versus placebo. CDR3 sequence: CATMRGLHTEAFF. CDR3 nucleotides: TGTGCCACCATGAGGGGTTTACACACTGAAGCTTTCTTT.